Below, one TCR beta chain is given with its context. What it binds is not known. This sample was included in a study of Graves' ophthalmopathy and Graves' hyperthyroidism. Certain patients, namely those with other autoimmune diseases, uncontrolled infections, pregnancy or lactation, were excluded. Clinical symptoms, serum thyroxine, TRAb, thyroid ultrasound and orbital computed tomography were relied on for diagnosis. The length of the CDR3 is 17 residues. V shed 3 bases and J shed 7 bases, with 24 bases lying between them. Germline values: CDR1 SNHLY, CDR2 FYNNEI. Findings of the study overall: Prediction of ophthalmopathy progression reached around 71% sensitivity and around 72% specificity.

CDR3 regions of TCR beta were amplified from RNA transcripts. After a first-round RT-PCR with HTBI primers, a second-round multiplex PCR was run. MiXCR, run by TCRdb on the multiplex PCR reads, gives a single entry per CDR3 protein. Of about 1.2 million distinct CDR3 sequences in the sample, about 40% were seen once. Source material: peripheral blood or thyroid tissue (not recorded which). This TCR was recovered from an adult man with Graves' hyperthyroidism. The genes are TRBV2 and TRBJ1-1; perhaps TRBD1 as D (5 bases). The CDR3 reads CASSDPDGGVRGDEAFF. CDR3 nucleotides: TGTGCCAGCAGTGATCCAGACGGGGGGGTTCGCGGGGATGAAGCTTTCTTT.